The TCR beta chain under discussion was sequenced for a study of blood T cell repertoires in COVID-19. In the study overall: Samples came from the United States, Italy and Spain, spanning acute and convalescent COVID-19.

V shed 6 bases and J 1 base; nucleotides not matched to a gene: 0. The germline V gene has CDR1 LNHDA and CDR2 SQIVND (reference sequence). This CDR3 is 13 amino acids long. Original analysis: It was from reference gene primer amplification that nucleated cell counts were estimated. The data were produced by immunoSEQ multiplex PCR, yet TCRdb's version contains in-frame clones alone and is incomplete. The V and J calls and clone size come from that table; D and trimming were worked out from the DNA. Seen here are a few hundred thousand clones, approximately 82% observed once, and the top ten hold roughly 15%.

The chain recombines TRBV19 with TRBJ1-1, with 9 nucleotides matching TRBD1. The TCR sequence derives from a man aged 40-55 years who had recovered from COVID-19. The sample taken for sequencing was PBMCs or T cells enriched from blood (not recorded which). The CDR3 loop reads CASRDRGNTEAFF. Written as DNA, the CDR3 is TGTGCCAGTAGGGACAGGGGGAACACTGAAGCTTTCTTT. Looking up the rest from reference TRBV19 and TRBJ1-1 gives the full variable domain: DGGITQSPKYLFRKEGQNVTLSCEQNLNHDAMYWYRQDPGQGLRLIYYSQIVNDFQKGDIAEGYSVSREKKESFPLTVTSAQKNPTAFYLCASRDRGNTEAFFGQGTRLTVV.